This T cell receptor (beta chain) stems from a study of early T cells in non-severe SARS-CoV-2 infection. Study context: Sequencing targeted bulk RNA from unsorted whole blood, leaving chains unpaired.

MiXCR, run by TCRdb on the 5' RACE reads, gives a single entry per CDR3 protein. The data contain tens of thousands of distinct CDR3 sequences, 12% to 15% of them singletons. The CDR3 has 16 residues. With 0 bases clipped from V and 0 bases from J, the junction kept 7 bases outside the gene matches. Germline V CDR1 and CDR2: DFQATT, SNEGSKA (reference sequence). This clonotype was obtained from an adult who was a healthcare worker with PCR-confirmed SARS-CoV-2 infection or an uninfected control (not recorded which). The rearrangement uses TRBV20-1 and TRBJ2-7, with 8 bases fitting TRBD2. The sequenced sample was whole blood. CDR3 loop: CSARDVGGGSSYEQYF. As DNA, the CDR3 is TGCAGTGCTAGAGATGTCGGCGGGGGGAGCTCCTACGAGCAGTACTTC.